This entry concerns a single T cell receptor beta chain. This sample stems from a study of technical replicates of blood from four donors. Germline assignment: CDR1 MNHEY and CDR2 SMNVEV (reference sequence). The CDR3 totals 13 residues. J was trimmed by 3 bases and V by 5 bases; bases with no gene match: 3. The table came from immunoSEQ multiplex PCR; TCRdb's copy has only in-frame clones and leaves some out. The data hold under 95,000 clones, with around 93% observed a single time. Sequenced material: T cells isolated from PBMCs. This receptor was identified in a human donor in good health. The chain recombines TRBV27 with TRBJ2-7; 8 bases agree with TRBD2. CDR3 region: CASSPGTSYEQYF. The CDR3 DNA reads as TGTGCCAGCAGTCCGGGGACTAGCTACGAGCAGTACTTC.